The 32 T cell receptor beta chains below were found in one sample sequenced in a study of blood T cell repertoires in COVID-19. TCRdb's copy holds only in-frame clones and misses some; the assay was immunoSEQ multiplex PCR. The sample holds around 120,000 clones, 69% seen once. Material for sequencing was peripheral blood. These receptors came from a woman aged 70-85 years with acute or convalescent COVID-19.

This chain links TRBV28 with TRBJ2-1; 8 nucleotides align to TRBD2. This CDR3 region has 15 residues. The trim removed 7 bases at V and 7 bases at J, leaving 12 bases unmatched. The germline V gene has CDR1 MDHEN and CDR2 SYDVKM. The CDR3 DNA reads TGTGCCAGCACCTTAGCCGGGGGGGCCGGTAATGAGCAGTTCTTC. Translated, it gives CASTLAGGAGNEQFF. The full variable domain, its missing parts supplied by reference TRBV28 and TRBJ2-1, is DVKVTQSSRYLVKRTGEKVFLECVQDMDHENMFWYRQDPGLGLRLIYFSYDVKMKEKGDIPEGYSVSREKKERFSLILESASTNQTSMYLCASTLAGGAGNEQFFGPGTRLTVL.

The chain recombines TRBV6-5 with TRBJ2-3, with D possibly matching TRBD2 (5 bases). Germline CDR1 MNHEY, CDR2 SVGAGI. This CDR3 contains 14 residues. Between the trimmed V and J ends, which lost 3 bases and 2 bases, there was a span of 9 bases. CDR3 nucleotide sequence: TGTGCCAGCAGTTATAGGCGGGCCACAGATACGCAGTATTTT. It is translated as CASSYRRATDTQYF.

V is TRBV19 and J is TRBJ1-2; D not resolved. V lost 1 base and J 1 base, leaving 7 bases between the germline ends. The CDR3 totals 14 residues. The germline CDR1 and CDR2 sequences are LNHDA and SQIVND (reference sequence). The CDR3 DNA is TGTGCCAGTAGTATAGTGGCAGTTAACTATGGCTACACCTTC. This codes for CASSIVAVNYGYTF.

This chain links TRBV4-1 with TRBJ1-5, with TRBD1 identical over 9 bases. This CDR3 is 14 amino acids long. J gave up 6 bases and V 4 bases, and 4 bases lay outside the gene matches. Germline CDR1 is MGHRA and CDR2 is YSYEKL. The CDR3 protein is CASSPGQGRQPQHF. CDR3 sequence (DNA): TGCGCCAGCAGCCCGGGACAGGGCCGTCAGCCCCAGCATTTT.

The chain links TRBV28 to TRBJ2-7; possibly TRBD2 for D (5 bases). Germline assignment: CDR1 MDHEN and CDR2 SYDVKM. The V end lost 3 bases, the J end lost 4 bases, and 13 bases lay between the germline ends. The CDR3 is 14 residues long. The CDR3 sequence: CASSLRADLYEQYF. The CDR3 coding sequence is TGTGCCAGCAGTTTGAGGGCAGACCTTTACGAGCAGTACTTC. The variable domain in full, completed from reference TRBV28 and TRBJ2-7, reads DVKVTQSSRYLVKRTGEKVFLECVQDMDHENMFWYRQDPGLGLRLIYFSYDVKMKEKGDIPEGYSVSREKKERFSLILESASTNQTSMYLCASSLRADLYEQYFGPGTRLTVT.

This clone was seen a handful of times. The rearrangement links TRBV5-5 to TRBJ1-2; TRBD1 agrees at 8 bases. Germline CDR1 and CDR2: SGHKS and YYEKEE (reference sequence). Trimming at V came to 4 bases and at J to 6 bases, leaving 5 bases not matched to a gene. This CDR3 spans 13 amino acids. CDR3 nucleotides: TGTGCCAGCAGCCCGCGGACAGGGAATGGCTACACCTTC. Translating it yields CASSPRTGNGYTF.

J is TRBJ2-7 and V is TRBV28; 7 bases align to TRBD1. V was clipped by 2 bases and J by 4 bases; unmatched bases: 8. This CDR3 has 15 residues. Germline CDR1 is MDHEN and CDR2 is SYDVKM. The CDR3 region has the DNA TGTGCCAGCAGTTTAGGGGACAGAAAGGGGTACGAGCAGTACTTC. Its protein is CASSLGDRKGYEQYF.

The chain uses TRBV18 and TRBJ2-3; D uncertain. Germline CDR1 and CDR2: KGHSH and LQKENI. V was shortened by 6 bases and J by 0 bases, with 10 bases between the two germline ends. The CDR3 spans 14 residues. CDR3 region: CASSPSTSTDTQYF. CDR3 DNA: TGTGCCAGCTCTCCTAGTACTAGCACAGATACGCAGTATTTT.

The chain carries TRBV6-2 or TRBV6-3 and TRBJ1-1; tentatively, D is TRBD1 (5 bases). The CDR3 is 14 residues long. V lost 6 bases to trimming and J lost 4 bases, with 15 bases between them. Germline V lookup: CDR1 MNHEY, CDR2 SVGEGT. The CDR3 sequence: CASSPSGAVTEAFF. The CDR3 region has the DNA TGTGCCAGCAGCCCCAGTGGGGCTGTCACTGAAGCTTTCTTT.

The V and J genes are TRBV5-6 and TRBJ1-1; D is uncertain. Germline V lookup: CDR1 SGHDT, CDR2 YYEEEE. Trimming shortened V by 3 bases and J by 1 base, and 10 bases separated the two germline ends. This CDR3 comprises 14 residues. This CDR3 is CASSSGLPNTEAFF. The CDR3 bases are TGTGCCAGCAGCTCCGGACTCCCGAACACTGAAGCTTTCTTT. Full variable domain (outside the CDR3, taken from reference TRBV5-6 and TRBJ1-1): DAGVTQSPTHLIKTRGQQVTLRCSPKSGHDTVSWYQQALGQGPQFIFQYYEEEERQRGNFPDRFSGHQFPNYSSELNVNALLLGDSALYLCASSSGLPNTEAFFGQGTRLTVV.

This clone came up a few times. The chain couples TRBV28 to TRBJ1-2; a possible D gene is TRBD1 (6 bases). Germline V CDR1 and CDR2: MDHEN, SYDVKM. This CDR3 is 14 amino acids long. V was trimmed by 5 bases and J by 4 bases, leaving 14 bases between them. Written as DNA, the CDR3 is TGTGCCAGCAGTCTTCTGAGGGGGGGCTATGGCTACACCTTC. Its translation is CASSLLRGGYGYTF.

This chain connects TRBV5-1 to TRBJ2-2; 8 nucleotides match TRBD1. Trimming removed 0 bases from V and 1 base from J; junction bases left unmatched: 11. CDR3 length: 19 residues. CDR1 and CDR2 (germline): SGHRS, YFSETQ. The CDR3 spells CASSLASRGRLRNTGELFF. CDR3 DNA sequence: TGCGCCAGCAGCTTGGCCTCCAGGGGGCGTTTAAGGAACACCGGGGAGCTGTTTTTT.

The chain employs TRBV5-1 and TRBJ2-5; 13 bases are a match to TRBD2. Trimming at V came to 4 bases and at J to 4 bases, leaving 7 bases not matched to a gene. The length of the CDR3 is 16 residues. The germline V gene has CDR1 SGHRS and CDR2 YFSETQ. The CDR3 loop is CASSPGLAGVSETQYF. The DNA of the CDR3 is TGCGCCAGCAGCCCTGGACTAGCGGGAGTCTCAGAGACCCAGTACTTC.

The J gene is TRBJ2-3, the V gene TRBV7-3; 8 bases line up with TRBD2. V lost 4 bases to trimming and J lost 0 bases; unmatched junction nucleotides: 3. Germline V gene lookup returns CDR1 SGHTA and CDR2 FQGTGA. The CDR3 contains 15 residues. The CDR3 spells CASSYIAGSTDTQYF. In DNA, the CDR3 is TGTGCCAGCAGCTACATAGCGGGGAGCACAGATACGCAGTATTTT.

CDR3 coding DNA: TGTGCCTGGGTCTGGGACAGTTTTAACACTGAAGCTTTCTTT. It translates to CAWVWDSFNTEAFF. V is TRBV30 and J is TRBJ1-1, with 7 bases fitting TRBD1. The CDR3 sequence is 14 residues long. The V gene end was trimmed by 5 bases and the J gene end by 2 bases; junction bases not matched to a gene: 8. Germline V gene data show CDR1 as GTSNPN and CDR2 as SVGIG (reference sequence).

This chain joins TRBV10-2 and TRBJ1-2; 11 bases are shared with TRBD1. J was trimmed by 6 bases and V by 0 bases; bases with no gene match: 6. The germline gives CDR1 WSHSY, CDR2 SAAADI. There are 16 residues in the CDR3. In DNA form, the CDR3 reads TGCGCCAGCAGTGAGTCAGACGGGACAGGGGGTAATGGCTACACCTTC. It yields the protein CASSESDGTGGNGYTF.

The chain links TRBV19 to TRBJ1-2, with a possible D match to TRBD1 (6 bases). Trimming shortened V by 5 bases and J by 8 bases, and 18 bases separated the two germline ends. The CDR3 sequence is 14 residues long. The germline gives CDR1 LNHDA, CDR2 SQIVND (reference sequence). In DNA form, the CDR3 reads TGTGCCAGTAGTCAAGCCTCCAGGGGATGGGGCTACACCTTC. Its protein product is CASSQASRGWGYTF.

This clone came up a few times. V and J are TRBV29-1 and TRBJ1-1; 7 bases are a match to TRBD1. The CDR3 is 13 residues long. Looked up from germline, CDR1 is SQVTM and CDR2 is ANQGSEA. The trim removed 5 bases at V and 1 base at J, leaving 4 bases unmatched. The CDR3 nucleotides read TGCAGCGTTCCCAGGACAGGGAACACTGAAGCTTTCTTT. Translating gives CSVPRTGNTEAFF.

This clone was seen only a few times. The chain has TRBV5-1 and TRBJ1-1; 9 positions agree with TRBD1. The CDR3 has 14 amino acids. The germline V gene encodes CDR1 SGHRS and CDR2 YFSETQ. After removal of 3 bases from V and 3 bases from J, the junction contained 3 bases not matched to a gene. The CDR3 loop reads CASSWTGEYTEAFF. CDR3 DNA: TGCGCCAGCAGCTGGACAGGGGAATACACTGAAGCTTTCTTT.

The CDR3, as DNA: TGTGCCAGCAGCTATTACTCTATAACTAGCCGTGCCTACGAGCAGTACTTC. It codes for CASSYYSITSRAYEQYF. The chain employs TRBV7-9 and TRBJ2-7; tentatively, D is TRBD2 (6 bases). Germline V gene sequence: CDR1 SEHNR, CDR2 FQNEAQ (reference sequence). V shed 4 bases and J shed 2 bases, with 21 bases lying between them. The CDR3 sequence is 17 residues long. Drawing the rest from reference TRBV7-9 and TRBJ2-7, the complete variable domain is DTGVSQNPRHKITKRGQNVTFRCDPISEHNRLYWYRQTLGQGPEFLTYFQNEAQLEKSRLLSDRFSAERPKGSFSTLEIQRTEQGDSAMYLCASSYYSITSRAYEQYFGPGTRLTVT.

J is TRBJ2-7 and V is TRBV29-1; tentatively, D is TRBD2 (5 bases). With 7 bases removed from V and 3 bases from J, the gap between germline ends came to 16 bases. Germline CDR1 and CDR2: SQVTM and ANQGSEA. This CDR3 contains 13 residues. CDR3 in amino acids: CSAGDAKGYEQYF. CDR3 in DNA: TGCAGCGCCGGGGATGCAAAGGGCTACGAGCAGTACTTC.

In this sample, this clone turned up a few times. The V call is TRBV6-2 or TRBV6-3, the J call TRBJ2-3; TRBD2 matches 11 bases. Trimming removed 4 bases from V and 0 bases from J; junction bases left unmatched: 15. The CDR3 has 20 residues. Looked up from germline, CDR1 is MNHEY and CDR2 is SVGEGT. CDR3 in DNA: TGTGCCAGCAGTTCCAGGGGTAGCGGGGGGGCCCGCTCTAGCACAGATACGCAGTATTTT. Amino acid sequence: CASSSRGSGGARSSTDTQYF.

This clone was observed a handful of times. For the CDR3, the DNA is TGCGCCAGCAGCTTGGGCGGGGGGGCAGATACGCAGTATTTT. Its protein product is CASSLGGGADTQYF. The chain links TRBV5-1 to TRBJ2-3, with 9 bases identical to TRBD2. V shed 0 bases, J shed 4 bases, and the junction held 0 bases outside the gene matches. Per the germline V gene, CDR1 is SGHRS and CDR2 is YFSETQ. CDR3 length: 14 amino acids. The entire variable domain, with the rest obtained from reference TRBV5-1 and TRBJ2-3, is as follows: KAGVTQTPRYLIKTRGQQVTLSCSPISGHRSVSWYQQTPGQGLQFLFEYFSETQRNKGNFPGRFSGRQFSNSRSEMNVSTLELGDSALYLCASSLGGGADTQYFGPGTRLTVL.

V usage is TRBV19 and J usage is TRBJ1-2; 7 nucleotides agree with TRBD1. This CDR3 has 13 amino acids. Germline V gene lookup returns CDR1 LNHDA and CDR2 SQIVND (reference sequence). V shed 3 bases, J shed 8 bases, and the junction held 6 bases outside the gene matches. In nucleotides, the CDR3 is TGTGCCAGTAGTATGGGACAGCGTCTGGGCTACACCTTC. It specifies CASSMGQRLGYTF.

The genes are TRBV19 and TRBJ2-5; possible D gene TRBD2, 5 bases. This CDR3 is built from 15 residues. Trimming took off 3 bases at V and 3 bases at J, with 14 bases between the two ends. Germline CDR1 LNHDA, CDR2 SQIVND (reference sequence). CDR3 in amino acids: CASSMAAAPEETQYF. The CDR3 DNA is TGTGCCAGTAGTATGGCAGCGGCCCCCGAAGAGACCCAGTACTTC.

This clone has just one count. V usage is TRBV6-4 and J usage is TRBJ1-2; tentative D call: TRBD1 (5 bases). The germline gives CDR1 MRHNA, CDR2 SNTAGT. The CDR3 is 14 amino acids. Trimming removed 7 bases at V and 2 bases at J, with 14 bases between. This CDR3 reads CASTPTRQNYGYTF. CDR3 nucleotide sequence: TGTGCCAGCACCCCGACGAGACAGAACTATGGCTACACCTTC.

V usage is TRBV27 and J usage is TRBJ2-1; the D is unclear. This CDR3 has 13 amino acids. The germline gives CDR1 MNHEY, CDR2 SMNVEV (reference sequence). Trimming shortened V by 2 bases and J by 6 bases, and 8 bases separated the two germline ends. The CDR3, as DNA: TGTGCCAGCAGTTTAAACAGCTTCAATGAGCAGTTCTTC. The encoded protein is CASSLNSFNEQFF.

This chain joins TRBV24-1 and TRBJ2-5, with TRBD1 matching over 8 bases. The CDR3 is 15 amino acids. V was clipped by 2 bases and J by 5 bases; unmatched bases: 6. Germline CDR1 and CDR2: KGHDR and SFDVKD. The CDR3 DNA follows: TGTGCCACCAGTGATTGGACAGGGTCTGGGGAGACCCAGTACTTC. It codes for CATSDWTGSGETQYF.

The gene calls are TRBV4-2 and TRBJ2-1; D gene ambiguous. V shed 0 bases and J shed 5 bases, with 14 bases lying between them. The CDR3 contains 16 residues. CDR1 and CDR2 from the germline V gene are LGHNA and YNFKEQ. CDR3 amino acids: CASSQDASRPDNEQFF. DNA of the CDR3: TGTGCCAGCAGCCAAGATGCTAGTCGCCCTGACAATGAGCAGTTCTTC.

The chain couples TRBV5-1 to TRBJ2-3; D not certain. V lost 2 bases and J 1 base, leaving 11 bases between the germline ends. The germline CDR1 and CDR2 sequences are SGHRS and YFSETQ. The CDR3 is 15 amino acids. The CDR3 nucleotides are TGCGCCAGCAGCTTCCCCCCCTTTGGCACAGATACGCAGTATTTT. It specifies CASSFPPFGTDTQYF.

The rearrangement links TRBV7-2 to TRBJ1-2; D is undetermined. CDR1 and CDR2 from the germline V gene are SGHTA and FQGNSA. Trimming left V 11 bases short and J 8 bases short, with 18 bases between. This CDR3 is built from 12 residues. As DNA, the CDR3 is TGTGCCGAACCAGAAGGAGGGTTAGGCTACACCTTC. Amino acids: CAEPEGGLGYTF.

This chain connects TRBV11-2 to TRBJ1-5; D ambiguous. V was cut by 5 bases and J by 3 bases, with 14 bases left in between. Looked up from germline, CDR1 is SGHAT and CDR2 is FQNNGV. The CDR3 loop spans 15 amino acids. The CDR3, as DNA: TGTGCCAGCAGCCGGGGAGACGTCCCCAATCAGCCCCAGCATTTT. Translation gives CASSRGDVPNQPQHF.